The 22 T cell receptor beta chains listed next were all sequenced from one sample in a study of T cells in Graves' hyperthyroidism and ophthalmopathy. From RNA transcripts, TCR beta CDR3 regions were amplified. HTBI primers were the set used in a first-round RT-PCR of the TCR CDR3. TCRdb ran MiXCR on the multiplex PCR reads and lists one entry per CDR3 protein. The sample lists 75,000 to 100,000 distinct CDR3 sequences, about 37% occurring once. The sequenced sample was peripheral blood or thyroid tissue (not recorded which). These receptor sequences come from a woman aged 25 to 39 with Graves' hyperthyroidism.

The chain is built from TRBV2 and TRBJ1-1; D is undetermined. CDR1 and CDR2 (germline): SNHLY, FYNNEI. This CDR3 region has 12 residues. V lost 1 base, J lost 5 bases, and 5 bases lay in between. The CDR3 bases are TGTGCCAGCAGTGAAGGGGAGACTGAAGCTTTCTTT. Its protein is CASSEGETEAFF.

In this sample, this clonotype turned up a few times. The chain couples TRBV2 to TRBJ2-7; possibly TRBD1 or TRBD2 for D (5 bases each). This CDR3 is built from 15 residues. CDR1 and CDR2 (germline): SNHLY, FYNNEI. V was trimmed by 6 bases and J by 0 bases, leaving 15 bases between them. The CDR3: CASSPLGADSYEQYF. DNA for the CDR3: TGTGCCAGCAGCCCCCTCGGGGCGGACTCCTACGAGCAGTACTTC.

The chain employs TRBV2 and TRBJ1-2; D ambiguous. The germline gives CDR1 SNHLY, CDR2 FYNNEI. V shed 11 bases and J shed 3 bases, with 28 bases lying between them. This CDR3 has 17 residues. The CDR3 nucleotides read TGTGCCTTCACTAAAGTAGGTGGAATCGAGCAGTACTATGGCTACACCTTC. Its translation is CAFTKVGGIEQYYGYTF.

In its sample, this clonotype was seen a few times. The rearrangement links TRBV28 to TRBJ1-6; tentatively, D is TRBD1 (6 bases). CDR1 MDHEN and CDR2 SYDVKM come from the germline V gene. Trimming removed 1 base at V and 6 bases at J, with 19 bases between. The CDR3 has 18 residues. As DNA, the CDR3 is TGTGCCAGCAGTTTATTCCTGGGGGGGGCGATCGGTAATTCACCCCTCCACTTT. It is translated as CASSLFLGGAIGNSPLHF.

The chain recombines TRBV7-8 with TRBJ2-7; the D call may be TRBD1 or TRBD2 (6 bases each). The CDR3 loop spans 14 amino acids. Germline values: CDR1 SGHVS, CDR2 FQNEAQ. Trimming stripped 5 bases from V and 6 bases from J, with 17 bases between. CDR3 amino acids: CASSPGARRREQYF. CDR3 in DNA: TGTGCCAGCAGCCCGGGGGCTAGACGGCGCGAGCAGTACTTC. Supplemented by reference TRBV7-8 and TRBJ2-7, the full variable domain reads GAGVSQSPRYKVAKRGQDVALRCDPISGHVSLFWYQQALGQGPEFLTYFQNEAQLDKSGLPSDRFFAERPEGSVSTLKIQRTQQEDSAVYLCASSPGARRREQYFGPGTRLTVT.

This clonotype was observed at least ten times. The rearrangement joins TRBV7-9 to TRBJ1-6; tentative D call: TRBD1 (6 bases). Trimming left V 3 bases short and J 7 bases short, with 10 bases between. The CDR3 runs to 14 residues. The germline V gene has CDR1 SEHNR and CDR2 FQNEAQ (reference sequence). In nucleotides, the CDR3 is TGTGCCAGCAGCTTCGGACAGAAGAATTCACCCCTCCACTTT. This encodes CASSFGQKNSPLHF.

This clonotype was seen at least ten times. The V and J genes are TRBV5-8 and TRBJ2-7; TRBD2 aligns across 9 bases. Germline loops: CDR1 SGHTS, CDR2 YDEGEE. The CDR3 covers 16 residues. Trimming at V came to 0 bases and at J to 1 base, leaving 5 bases not matched to a gene. The CDR3 sequence is CASSLVSGRWSYEQYF. CDR3 bases: TGTGCCAGCAGCTTGGTTAGCGGGAGATGGTCCTACGAGCAGTACTTC.

The rearrangement uses TRBV12-3 or TRBV12-4 and TRBJ1-6; TRBD1 aligns across 7 bases. J gave up 9 bases and V 7 bases, and 12 bases lay outside the gene matches. This CDR3 is built from 15 residues. The CDR3: CASITPTGMGSPLHF. DNA for the CDR3: TGTGCCAGCATTACCCCGACAGGGATGGGTTCACCCCTCCACTTT.

This clonotype was counted at least ten times. The chain joins TRBV20-1 to TRBJ2-7; D gene uncertain. The CDR3 loop spans 11 amino acids. Looked up from germline, CDR1 is DFQATT and CDR2 is SNEGSKA (reference sequence). Deletions cut 2 bases from V and 2 bases from J, with 4 bases between. The DNA of the CDR3 is TGCAGTGCTAGAAATGCCTACGAGCAGTACTTC. It translates to CSARNAYEQYF.

The V gene is TRBV10-2, the J gene TRBJ2-7, with 8 nucleotides matching TRBD2. The CDR3 contains 15 residues. Per germline, CDR1 WSHSY and CDR2 SAAADI. V lost 4 bases, J lost 2 bases, and 7 bases stayed unmatched. Written as DNA, the CDR3 is TGCGCCAGCAGTGTTGGCCTAGCGGGCACCTACGAGCAGTACTTC. Amino acid sequence: CASSVGLAGTYEQYF.

The sample holds many counts of this clonotype. The V gene is TRBV7-9, the J gene TRBJ2-2; 8 bases line up with TRBD2. The CDR3 is made up of 16 amino acids. V shed 4 bases and J 7 bases; nucleotides not matched to a gene: 11. Per the germline V gene, CDR1 is SEHNR and CDR2 is FQNEAQ (reference sequence). CDR3 amino acids: CASSSFLGLEIGELFF. Here the CDR3 DNA reads TGTGCCAGCAGCTCCTTCCTGGGACTAGAGATCGGGGAGCTGTTTTTT.

This clonotype is medium-sized in the sample. V is TRBV9 and J is TRBJ1-2; no reliable D call. The germline V gene encodes CDR1 SGDLS and CDR2 YYNGEE. This CDR3 is built from 11 residues. Trimming left V 3 bases short and J 8 bases short, with 8 bases between. The CDR3 here is CASSDPQGYTF. DNA for the CDR3: TGTGCCAGCAGCGACCCCCAGGGCTACACCTTC.

This clonotype was counted ten times or more. The chain joins TRBV5-1 to TRBJ2-3; a weak D match, TRBD2 (5 bases). There are 15 residues in the CDR3. Trimming removed 0 bases from V and 0 bases from J, with 8 bases in between. The germline V gene has CDR1 SGHRS and CDR2 YFSETQ. The DNA for the CDR3 is TGCGCCAGCAGCTTGGGAGCGGCTAGCACAGATACGCAGTATTTT. It specifies CASSLGAASTDTQYF. The whole variable domain, filled in from reference TRBV5-1 and TRBJ2-3, reads KAGVTQTPRYLIKTRGQQVTLSCSPISGHRSVSWYQQTPGQGLQFLFEYFSETQRNKGNFPGRFSGRQFSNSRSEMNVSTLELGDSALYLCASSLGAASTDTQYFGPGTRLTVL.

This clonotype appeared a few times. A much larger clone sits a single nucleotide away, making a read error possible. Without the conserved terminal phenylalanine or tryptophan, this CDR3 likely stems from a read error. The CDR3 is CASSGATDSTNYGYTL. CDR3 DNA: TGTGCCAGCAGCGGGGCAACGGACAGTACTAACTATGGCTACACCCTC. This chain connects TRBV9 to TRBJ1-2, with D perhaps matching TRBD1 (6 bases). Germline loops: CDR1 SGDLS, CDR2 YYNGEE. Trimming cost V 3 bases and J 0 bases, with 15 bases left between them. CDR3 size: 16 residues.

Notes on this clonotype: A much larger clone differs by one base, so this may be a read error. The V and J genes are TRBV4-2 and TRBJ1-4; no clear D gene. The germline CDR1 and CDR2 sequences are LGHNA and YNFKEQ. CDR3 size: 15 residues. CDR3 DNA sequence: TGTGCCAGCAGCCAAGGTCCACGGTCTGGAGAAAGACTGTTTTTT. Protein sequence: CASSQGPRSGERLFF.

This chain joins TRBV5-4 and TRBJ2-7; 8 bases match TRBD2. The germline V gene encodes CDR1 SGHNT and CDR2 YYREEE (reference sequence). The CDR3 length is 13 residues. The trim removed 0 bases at V and 7 bases at J, leaving 3 bases unmatched. The CDR3 is CASSLVLAGEQYF. The CDR3 DNA sequence: TGTGCCAGCAGCTTGGTGCTAGCGGGTGAGCAGTACTTC.

This clonotype was observed many times. The gene calls are TRBV2 and TRBJ2-7, with TRBD2 matching over 7 bases. Germline CDR1 reads SNHLY; CDR2 reads FYNNEI. The CDR3 has 12 residues. Trimming cost V 8 bases and J 7 bases; bases outside gene matches: 8. CDR3 nucleotides: TGTGCCAGCGGACTTCCGGGACTAGAGCAGTACTTC. Translating it yields CASGLPGLEQYF. The whole variable domain, filled in from reference TRBV2 and TRBJ2-7, reads EPEVTQTPSHQVTQMGQEVILRCVPISNHLYFYWYRQILGQKVEFLVSFYNNEISEKSEIFDDQFSVERPDGSNFTLKIRSTKLEDSAMYFCASGLPGLEQYFGPGTRLTVT.

The sample holds many counts of this clonotype. This chain joins TRBV5-4 and TRBJ2-5, with TRBD2 matching 12 bases. Trimming removed 7 bases from V and 4 bases from J; junction bases left unmatched: 14. Germline CDR1 SGHNT, CDR2 YYREEE (reference sequence). This CDR3 is 17 amino acids long. The CDR3 coding sequence is TGTGCCAGCGCTGGGGCTAGCGGGAGGGCCGGCGGAGAGACCCAGTACTTC. Translated: CASAGASGRAGGETQYF.

This clonotype was picked up many times. The chain couples TRBV5-6 to TRBJ1-1, with D uncertain. The CDR3 extends over 13 amino acids. V gave up 1 base and J gave up 8 bases, with 12 bases separating them. CDR1 and CDR2 from the germline V gene are SGHDT and YYEEEE. Written as DNA, the CDR3 is TGTGCCAGCAGCTTGTGTAACCTGGAGGAAGCTTTCTTT. This translates into CASSLCNLEEAFF.

This clonotype was seen at least ten times. The chain employs TRBV6-1 and TRBJ1-2; no reliable D call. CDR3 length: 13 residues. V was pared by 7 bases and J by 2 bases, with 11 bases between. CDR1 is MNHNS, CDR2 SASEGT, per germline. CDR3 loop: CASMRSLNYGYTF. CDR3 DNA sequence: TGTGCCAGCATGCGGTCGTTGAACTATGGCTACACCTTC.

In regard to this clonotype: One end of the junction is discordant with germline, which a read error may explain. V is TRBV20-1 and J is TRBJ1-1; D remains unclear. Germline CDR1 reads DFQATT; CDR2 reads SNEGSKA (reference sequence). This CDR3 is built from 12 residues. The CDR3 protein is CSARSWVTEAFF. Here the CDR3 DNA reads TGCAGCGCTAGAAGTTGGGTCACTGAAGCTTTCTTT.

Details on this clonotype: A much larger clone differs by one base, so this may be a read error. V gene TRBV7-9 combines with J gene TRBJ2-3; D not certain. The end of the DNA is better explained by TRBJ1-5, so the J call may be wrong. This CDR3 contains 15 residues. Germline V gives CDR1 SEHNR, CDR2 FQNEAQ (reference sequence). The CDR3, as DNA: TGTGCCAGCAGCTTGGACTGGGCGGGCGCAGATACGCAGCATTTT. It codes for CASSLDWAGADTQHF.